This T cell receptor beta chain was captured by sequencing in a study of shared clonotypes between healthy human individuals. This CDR3 is 14 amino acids long. CDR1 is SNHLY, CDR2 FYNNEI, per germline. Researchers ran the assay at a deep level. Authors' data handling: ImmunoSEQ junction-only sequences lacked quality scores, so their filtering differed. This table comes from immunoSEQ multiplex PCR, and its TCRdb copy is limited to in-frame clones, with some not included. V, J and clone size are those of that table, while D and trimming were read from the DNA. The sample holds about 1.1 million clones, around 78% seen once.

Sequenced material: memory CD4+ T cells from PBMCs. The subset here: CD45RA-negative fraction. The receptor was derived from a young man in good health. Some clones in this sample may be carry-over from other donors' samples. This chain links TRBV2 with TRBJ2-5, with D perhaps matching TRBD1 (5 bases). The DNA end lines up better with TRBJ2-7; the J call may be wrong. Here the CDR3 reads CASQGGKSSYEQYF. DNA for the CDR3: TGTGCCAGCCAGGGCGGTAAAAGCTCCTACGAGCAGTACTTC.